One and the same sample provided the 26 T cell receptor beta chains below, sequenced in a study of CD8 T cells in Susac syndrome (dated by TCRdb to between 2019 and 2020). Libraries came from the immunoSEQ multiplex PCR assay. RNA was extracted using the RNeasy kit, and about 0.45 to 1 ug of the RNA was reverse transcribed with random hexamers. Through fastp at Q25 and MiXCR, TCRdb rebuilt clones from the public reads, retaining in-frame beta chains. Each entry merges the rows of one CDR3 protein and shows their most common DNA and genes. The sample data list 100,000 to 150,000 distinct CDR3 sequences, and roughly 96% of these were observed just once. The ten largest clonotypes hold more than 0.09% of the sample. Sequenced: CD4+ T cells from PBMCs. These TCRs come from a human donor in good health.

The rearrangement uses TRBV19 and TRBJ2-5; D tentatively reads TRBD1 or TRBD2 (5 bases each). The CDR3 sequence is 16 residues long. Germline CDR1 and CDR2: LNHDA and SQIVND (reference sequence). Trimming cost V 5 bases and J 4 bases, with 20 bases left between them. Here the CDR3 DNA reads TGTGCCAGTAGTGGAACCGAGCTGAGGGGCGCAGAGACCCAGTACTTC. Translated: CASSGTELRGAETQYF.

The chain links TRBV3-1 to TRBJ2-7; weak D call: TRBD1 (5 bases). The CDR3 spans 16 residues. Germline CDR1 reads LGHDT; CDR2 reads YNNKEL (reference sequence). Trimming removed 0 bases from V and 3 bases from J, with 15 bases in between. The CDR3: CASSQDAYRSNYEQYF. Written as DNA, the CDR3 is TGTGCCAGCAGCCAAGATGCGTACAGGTCGAACTACGAGCAGTACTTC.

The rearrangement joins TRBV19 to TRBJ2-2; D gene ambiguous. The CDR3 totals 14 residues. The germline CDR1 and CDR2 sequences are LNHDA and SQIVND (reference sequence). Trimming cost V 8 bases and J 4 bases, with 14 bases left between them. The CDR3 region is CASRAGQITGELFF. The DNA for the CDR3 is TGTGCCAGTCGTGCCGGGCAGATCACCGGGGAGCTGTTTTTT.

Remarks on this clonotype: One junction end disagrees with the germline gene, perhaps due to a read error. DNA for the CDR3: TGCAGTGCAAGAGAAGGAGGAAGAGGTCGCCACGAGCAGTACTTC. It encodes CSAREGGRGRHEQYF. V gene TRBV20-1 combines with J gene TRBJ2-7; D possibly corresponds to TRBD2 (5 bases). Germline CDR1 is DFQATT and CDR2 is SNEGSKA (reference sequence). The CDR3 consists of 15 residues.

This chain links TRBV29-1 with TRBJ2-7; 7 bases agree with TRBD1. This CDR3 contains 11 residues. Trimming took 4 bases from V and 3 from J; bases not matched to a gene: 0. The germline V gene has CDR1 SQVTM and CDR2 ANQGSEA. CDR3 region: CSVGTGYEQYF. CDR3 nucleotide sequence: TGCAGCGTTGGGACAGGCTACGAGCAGTACTTC.

The V call is TRBV7-2, the J call TRBJ2-7, with TRBD2 matching 11 bases. CDR3 length: 17 residues. The J segment lost 2 bases and the V segment lost 1 base, leaving 7 bases of the junction unmatched. Germline CDR1 reads SGHTA; CDR2 reads FQGNSA. As DNA, the CDR3 is TGTGCCAGCAGCTTAGTGGTAGCGGGAGGGAGACCCTACGAGCAGTACTTC. This gives the protein CASSLVVAGGRPYEQYF.

The chain joins TRBV12-3 or TRBV12-4 to TRBJ1-5, with D perhaps TRBD1 (5 bases). Trimming shortened V by 1 base and J by 0 bases, and 10 bases separated the two germline ends. This CDR3 contains 16 residues. The chain's CDR3 is CASSLGGVNSNQPQHF. DNA of the CDR3: TGTGCCAGCAGTTTAGGGGGGGTGAATAGCAATCAGCCCCAGCATTTT.

The chain carries TRBV28 and TRBJ2-7; perhaps TRBD1 as D (5 bases). Germline CDR1 reads MDHEN; CDR2 reads SYDVKM. CDR3 length equals 14 residues. Trimming pared 3 bases from V and 4 bases from J, leaving 13 bases between. Here the CDR3 DNA reads TGTGCCAGCAGTTTCCGGGCAGGGCGATACGAGCAGTACTTC. This sequence encodes CASSFRAGRYEQYF.

The genes are TRBV7-2 and TRBJ2-7, with 7 bases identical to TRBD2. Germline lookup yields CDR1 SGHTA and CDR2 FQGNSA. Unmatched junction bases numbered 7, after V lost 5 bases and J lost 3 bases. The CDR3 extends over 14 amino acids. CDR3 nucleotides: TGTGCCAGCAGCCGCGGGGTAGCGGGCTACGAGCAGTACTTC. Protein sequence: CASSRGVAGYEQYF.

This chain links TRBV6-2 or TRBV6-3 with TRBJ2-7, with D maybe TRBD2 (6 bases). V was pared by 8 bases and J by 0 bases, with 20 bases between. CDR1 and CDR2 (germline): MNHEY, SVGEGT. The length of the CDR3 is 16 residues. DNA for the CDR3: TGTGCCAGCGGGGAGGCTACCAAGAGGAGCTCCTACGAGCAGTACTTC. Protein sequence: CASGEATKRSSYEQYF.

CDR3 sequence: CASSPPGGQLGKLFF. The CDR3 DNA reads as TGTGCCAGCAGCCCGCCAGGGGGACAGCTCGGAAAACTGTTTTTT. This rearrangement joins TRBV3-1 to TRBJ1-4, with 7 bases that match TRBD1. The CDR3 extends over 15 amino acids. Germline values: CDR1 LGHDT, CDR2 YNNKEL (reference sequence). V was clipped by 4 bases and J by 10 bases; unmatched bases: 12.

The chain is built from TRBV4-1 and TRBJ1-1; D remains ambiguous. The CDR3 contains 13 residues. The V gene's germline CDR1 is MGHRA and CDR2 YSYEKL. Trimming removed 0 bases at V and 3 bases at J, with 5 bases between. Here the CDR3 DNA reads TGCGCCAGCAGCCAAGAAACTGACACTGAAGCTTTCTTT. Protein product: CASSQETDTEAFF.

V gene TRBV7-2 combines with J gene TRBJ2-1, with a tentative D call TRBD1 (5 bases). The CDR3 is 11 residues long. The germline CDR1 and CDR2 sequences are SGHTA and FQGNSA. V lost 5 bases, J lost 7 bases, and 6 bases lay in between. Written as DNA, the CDR3 is TGTGCCAGCAGCGCAGGGAATGAGCAGTTCTTC. Translation gives CASSAGNEQFF.

This clonotype has a single count. J is TRBJ2-7 and V is TRBV2, with a weak D call TRBD2 (6 bases). Per germline, CDR1 SNHLY and CDR2 FYNNEI. V was shortened by 4 bases and J by 2 bases, with 12 bases between the two germline ends. This CDR3 contains 14 residues. CDR3 amino acids: CASSVSSGAYEQYF. For the CDR3, the DNA is TGTGCCAGCAGTGTAAGTAGCGGAGCCTACGAGCAGTACTTC.

This sequence joins TRBV25-1 and TRBJ2-4; 9 positions agree with TRBD1. CDR3 length equals 15 residues. Per germline, CDR1 MGHDK and CDR2 SYGVNS. With V trimmed by 4 bases and J by 0 bases, 1 base remained unmatched. The CDR3 spells CASSADRGAKNIQYF. The CDR3, as DNA: TGTGCCAGCAGTGCGGACAGGGGAGCCAAAAACATTCAGTACTTC.

The chain joins TRBV19 to TRBJ2-2; 7 nucleotides align to TRBD1. Unmatched junction bases numbered 5, after V lost 7 bases and J lost 3 bases. Per germline, CDR1 LNHDA and CDR2 SQIVND (reference sequence). The CDR3 covers 14 residues. The CDR3 protein is CASIQGGYTGELFF. The CDR3 DNA follows: TGTGCCAGTATTCAAGGGGGCTACACCGGGGAGCTGTTTTTT.

This chain uses TRBV12-3 or TRBV12-4 with TRBJ2-3; D remains ambiguous. CDR3 length: 14 amino acids. V lost 6 bases and J lost 1, with 11 bases in between. DNA for the CDR3: TGTGCCAGCAGAATAGACGGAGGCACAGATACGCAGTATTTT. Encoded protein: CASRIDGGTDTQYF.

The V and J genes are TRBV18 and TRBJ2-3, with 9 bases that match TRBD2. V gave up 11 bases and J gave up 2 bases; unmatched junction bases: 11. This CDR3 spans 15 amino acids. Germline loops: CDR1 KGHSH, CDR2 LQKENI. CDR3: CAASPGLANTDTQYF. The DNA of the CDR3 is TGTGCCGCGTCGCCTGGACTAGCGAACACAGATACGCAGTATTTT.

The CDR3 DNA is TGTGCCAGCACCCACGGCGGGCGAATAAGCACCGGGGAGCTGTTTTTT. Amino acids: CASTHGGRISTGELFF. V usage is TRBV12-3 or TRBV12-4 and J usage is TRBJ2-2, with D perhaps TRBD2 (5 bases). CDR3 length equals 16 residues. Trimming took off 7 bases at V and 4 bases at J, with 19 bases between the two ends.

This clonotype was seen only once. The rearrangement uses TRBV3-1 and TRBJ2-7; D possibly matches TRBD1 or TRBD2 (5 bases each). CDR3 length equals 13 residues. V dropped 1 base and J dropped 5 bases, with 9 bases sitting between them. Germline assignment: CDR1 LGHDT and CDR2 YNNKEL (reference sequence). CDR3 coding DNA: TGTGCCAGCAGCCAAGTGGGGGTCCACGAGCAGTACTTC. Amino acids: CASSQVGVHEQYF.

V is TRBV5-1 and J is TRBJ2-3; D might be TRBD1 or TRBD2, each matching 5 bases. V lost 4 bases, J lost 1 base, and 19 bases lay in between. Germline CDR1 and CDR2: SGHRS and YFSETQ. This CDR3 has 17 residues. CDR3 in DNA: TGCGCCAGCAGCCCGGGACGCTGGGAACTAGGCACAGATACGCAGTATTTT. Its translation: CASSPGRWELGTDTQYF.

The chain carries TRBV14 and TRBJ2-3; a weak D match, TRBD2 (6 bases). This CDR3 contains 15 residues. Germline-derived CDR1 and CDR2 are SGHDN and FVKESK. Trimming left V 4 bases short and J 0 bases short, with 11 bases between. DNA for the CDR3: TGTGCCAGCAGCCCGGCGGGGAAGAGCACAGATACGCAGTATTTT. This gives the protein CASSPAGKSTDTQYF.

V gene TRBV5-1 combines with J gene TRBJ1-3; D is possibly TRBD1 (5 bases). Trimming pared 0 bases from V and 2 bases from J, leaving 6 bases between. Germline assignment: CDR1 SGHRS and CDR2 YFSETQ. The CDR3 totals 14 residues. CDR3 residues: CASSLGDAGNTIYF. The CDR3, as DNA: TGCGCCAGCAGCTTGGGGGACGCTGGAAACACCATATATTTT. Drawing the rest from reference TRBV5-1 and TRBJ1-3, the complete variable domain is KAGVTQTPRYLIKTRGQQVTLSCSPISGHRSVSWYQQTPGQGLQFLFEYFSETQRNKGNFPGRFSGRQFSNSRSEMNVSTLELGDSALYLCASSLGDAGNTIYFGEGSWLTVV.

The chain links TRBV7-2 to TRBJ1-1; no clear D gene. Germline CDR1 and CDR2: SGHTA and FQGNSA. The CDR3 totals 13 residues. V shed 2 bases and J shed 4 bases, with 8 bases lying between them. CDR3 sequence reads: CASSLLISTEAFF. The CDR3 DNA follows: TGTGCCAGCAGCTTATTAATCTCCACTGAAGCTTTCTTT.

The chain joins TRBV3-1 to TRBJ2-7, with a weak D call TRBD1 (5 bases). The V end was cut by 5 bases, the J end by 5 bases, with 13 bases between. Germline values: CDR1 LGHDT, CDR2 YNNKEL (reference sequence). This CDR3 is 13 amino acids long. The CDR3 spells CASSFSGSHEQYF. The CDR3 nucleotides read TGTGCCAGCAGCTTTTCAGGGTCTCACGAGCAGTACTTC.

The J gene is TRBJ2-1, the V gene TRBV18; D gene uncertain. In germline, CDR1 is KGHSH, CDR2 LQKENI. The CDR3 length is 14 residues. The V gene lost 1 base and the J gene lost 7 bases, with 11 bases spanning the gap. CDR3 sequence (DNA): TGTGCCAGCTCACCACGGGATGATGGGAATGAGCAGTTCTTC. This gives the protein CASSPRDDGNEQFF.